This T cell receptor beta chain was identified during a study of shared clonotypes between healthy human individuals. Study-level points and caveats: Non-shared clonotypes were found to have lower generation probabilities than the clonotypes that were shared by all four of the sorted-subset donors.

Naivety among CD8 cells was defined by CD45RO negativity and positive CCR7 selection, thereby excluding terminally differentiated effector memory CD45RA+ cells. This clone has only a few counts. Its antigen remains unknown. One end of the junction does not line up with germline, which may come from a read error. Sequenced by immunoSEQ multiplex PCR; TCRdb stores in-frame clones only, minus some. The table records a few million clones, 93% of them present only once. The CDR3 is made up of 12 amino acids. The V gene's germline CDR1 is MNHEY and CDR2 SMNVEV (reference sequence). This clonotype was obtained from a man between 18 and 35 years old in good health. Some clones in this sample may be carry-over from other donors' samples. The sample comprised naive CD8+ T cells from PBMCs. The chain has TRBV27 and TRBJ1-1; 8 bases agree with TRBD1. The CDR3 reads CASSLINGDRIF. CDR3 DNA sequence: TGTGCCAGCAGTCTGATCAATGGGGACAGGATTTTT.